These 24 T cell receptor beta chains came from one sample sequenced in a study of PD-L1 blockade in urothelial cancer. Only in-frame clones appear in the TCRdb table, and some are missing; sequencing was by immunoSEQ multiplex PCR. In the table there are more than 65,000 clones, around 90% of which are singletons. The sample was PBMCs, taken around atezolizumab (anti-PD-L1) treatment. The receptors originated from a woman aged 70-85 years with urothelial cancer.

The chain has TRBV9 and TRBJ1-1; D call uncertain. The germline V and J ends were trimmed by 3 bases and 1 base, with 13 bases remaining between them. This CDR3 spans 15 amino acids. Germline CDR1 and CDR2: SGDLS and YYNGEE. The CDR3 nucleotides read TGTGCCAGCAGCGCCATGGGCATGGGGAACACTGAAGCTTTCTTT. Its translation: CASSAMGMGNTEAFF. Filled out from reference TRBV9 and TRBJ1-1, the complete variable domain reads DSGVTQTPKHLITATGQRVTLRCSPRSGDLSVYWYQQSLDQGLQFLIQYYNGEERAKGNILERFSAQQFPDLHSELNLSSLELGDSALYFCASSAMGMGNTEAFFGQGTRLTVV.

V usage is TRBV7-8 and J usage is TRBJ2-2; 7 bases map to TRBD2. CDR1 and CDR2 (germline): SGHVS, FQNEAQ. The V segment lost 2 bases and the J segment 6 bases; nucleotides outside the gene matches: 12. The CDR3 sequence is 17 residues long. The CDR3 DNA reads as TGTGCCAGCAGCTTACGGTTGGCGGGAGAGTCTCCCGGGGAGCTGTTTTTT. Translation gives CASSLRLAGESPGELFF.

The V gene is TRBV2, the J gene TRBJ2-5, with 9 bases fitting TRBD1. The CDR3 is 14 amino acids. Germline lookup yields CDR1 SNHLY and CDR2 FYNNEI. V trimming: 4 bases; J trimming: 5 bases; junction bases outside the gene matches: 5. CDR3 coding DNA: TGTGCCAGCAGTGCCCGAGGACAGGGGGAGACCCAGTACTTC. Protein product: CASSARGQGETQYF.

The chain employs TRBV27 and TRBJ1-2; weak D call: TRBD1 (5 bases). The length of the CDR3 is 13 residues. The V end lost 3 bases, the J end lost 6 bases, and 11 bases lay between the germline ends. The germline gives CDR1 MNHEY, CDR2 SMNVEV (reference sequence). The CDR3 loop is CASSLAGIDGYTF. In DNA, the CDR3 is TGTGCCAGCAGTTTGGCAGGGATCGATGGCTACACCTTC.

This clone has a single count. The rearrangement links TRBV20-1 to TRBJ2-2; no clear D. CDR1 DFQATT and CDR2 SNEGSKA come from the germline V gene (reference sequence). Trimming left V 6 bases short and J 4 bases short, with 6 bases between. This CDR3 spans 11 amino acids. The chain's CDR3 is CSAGSTGELFF. The CDR3, as DNA: TGCAGTGCCGGGTCCACCGGGGAGCTGTTTTTT.

The chain employs TRBV7-8 and TRBJ1-1; 9 nucleotides agree with TRBD1. Germline CDR1 and CDR2: SGHVS and FQNEAQ. With V trimmed by 5 bases and J by 7 bases, 8 bases remained unmatched. This CDR3 is 14 amino acids long. The CDR3 DNA is TGTGCCAGCAGCCCCGGACAGGGGTTTGGTGAAGCTTTCTTT. This gives the protein CASSPGQGFGEAFF.

The CDR3 sequence is CASSPRVAGGYSNQPQHF. DNA for the CDR3: TGTGCCAGCAGCCCGCGTGTGGCAGGAGGTTATAGCAATCAGCCCCAGCATTTT. The rearrangement uses TRBV7-8 and TRBJ1-5, with D unresolved. Germline CDR1 and CDR2: SGHVS and FQNEAQ. The CDR3 totals 18 residues. Trimming took 5 bases from V and 0 from J, leaving 20 bases between them.

The rearrangement uses TRBV27 and TRBJ1-5, with a possible D match to TRBD1 (6 bases). CDR3 size: 16 residues. The germline V gene encodes CDR1 MNHEY and CDR2 SMNVEV (reference sequence). V lost 3 bases, J lost 1 base, and 13 bases lay in between. As DNA, the CDR3 is TGTGCCAGCAGTTTGACTGGACAGCCAAGCAATCAGCCCCAGCATTTT. It encodes CASSLTGQPSNQPQHF.

The chain uses TRBV10-3 and TRBJ1-3, with no clear D. The CDR3 spans 14 residues. Germline loops: CDR1 ENHRY, CDR2 SYGVKD. V was trimmed by 0 bases and J by 2 bases, leaving 5 bases between them. CDR3 region: CAISESAPGNTIYF. The DNA for the CDR3 is TGTGCCATCAGTGAGTCTGCGCCTGGAAACACCATATATTTT.

The chain links TRBV5-6 to TRBJ2-5; D may be TRBD1 (5 bases). The germline V and J ends were trimmed by 0 bases and 6 bases, with 9 bases remaining between them. The germline V gene has CDR1 SGHDT and CDR2 YYEEEE. The CDR3 sequence is 13 residues long. The CDR3 nucleotides read TGTGCCAGCAGCTTGGATGTGGGGCAGACCCAGTACTTC. Amino acid sequence: CASSLDVGQTQYF.

The rearrangement links TRBV5-1 to TRBJ1-1, with D possibly matching TRBD1 (5 bases). Germline V gives CDR1 SGHRS, CDR2 YFSETQ. The CDR3 has 16 residues. Trimming stripped 0 bases from V and 1 base from J, with 13 bases between. The CDR3 sequence is CASSLAESGQNTEAFF. CDR3 bases: TGCGCCAGCAGCTTGGCGGAATCAGGGCAGAACACTGAAGCTTTCTTT.

This rearrangement joins TRBV5-1 to TRBJ2-5, with 8 positions matching TRBD1. V was clipped by 3 bases and J by 4 bases; unmatched bases: 2. The length of the CDR3 is 13 residues. The germline CDR1 and CDR2 sequences are SGHRS and YFSETQ. The CDR3 region is CASSSTGGETQYF. CDR3 in DNA: TGCGCCAGCAGCTCAACAGGGGGAGAGACCCAGTACTTC.

This sequence joins TRBV19 and TRBJ1-4; 7 bases match TRBD1. Per the germline V gene, CDR1 is LNHDA and CDR2 is SQIVND (reference sequence). This CDR3 is built from 16 residues. After removal of 5 bases from V and 5 bases from J, the junction contained 11 bases not matched to a gene. Here the CDR3 DNA reads TGTGCCAGTAGTCAGCCCGGGACAGCCGAAAATGAAAAACTGTTTTTT. It translates to CASSQPGTAENEKLFF.

The chain combines TRBV5-1 with TRBJ1-5; the D gene is possibly TRBD1 (6 bases). Trimming removed 2 bases at V and 1 base at J, with 10 bases between. Germline values: CDR1 SGHRS, CDR2 YFSETQ. This CDR3 is 15 amino acids long. CDR3 residues: CASSLSQGSNQPQHF. CDR3 coding DNA: TGCGCCAGCAGCTTATCTCAGGGGAGCAATCAGCCCCAGCATTTT.

V and J are TRBV18 and TRBJ2-4, with a possible D match to TRBD2 (5 bases). CDR1 and CDR2 from the germline V gene are KGHSH and LQKENI. Between the trimmed V and J ends, which lost 4 bases and 0 bases, there was a span of 10 bases. The CDR3 is made up of 15 amino acids. The CDR3 region has the DNA TGTGCCAGCTCACACGGGATACTAGCCAAAAACATTCAGTACTTC. Its translation is CASSHGILAKNIQYF.

The V gene is TRBV7-9, the J gene TRBJ2-1; D is uncertain. The germline V and J ends were trimmed by 5 bases and 8 bases, with 13 bases remaining between them. Germline assignment: CDR1 SEHNR and CDR2 FQNEAQ (reference sequence). This CDR3 region has 13 residues. CDR3 protein: CASSQPPRYEQFF. CDR3 nucleotides: TGTGCCAGCAGCCAACCCCCTCGGTATGAGCAGTTCTTC.

V usage is TRBV2 and J usage is TRBJ1-3; D call uncertain. Germline V CDR1 and CDR2: SNHLY, FYNNEI. The CDR3 is made up of 12 amino acids. V lost 7 bases and J 4 bases, leaving 8 bases between the germline ends. CDR3 sequence reads: CASNLVGNTIYF. The CDR3 DNA follows: TGTGCCAGCAACTTGGTGGGAAACACCATATATTTT. Full variable domain (outside the CDR3, taken from reference TRBV2 and TRBJ1-3): EPEVTQTPSHQVTQMGQEVILRCVPISNHLYFYWYRQILGQKVEFLVSFYNNEISEKSEIFDDQFSVERPDGSNFTLKIRSTKLEDSAMYFCASNLVGNTIYFGEGSWLTVV.

The J gene is TRBJ2-1, the V gene TRBV15, with a possible D match to TRBD2 (6 bases). Per germline, CDR1 LNHNV and CDR2 YYDKDF (reference sequence). This CDR3 has 14 residues. Trimming took 0 bases from V and 14 from J, leaving 17 bases between them. The CDR3 here is CATSRDRGRDWEFF. The CDR3 DNA reads TGTGCCACCAGCAGAGATCGGGGCAGGGACTGGGAGTTCTTC.

This chain uses TRBV7-2 with TRBJ1-2; D is perhaps TRBD1 (6 bases). This CDR3 contains 13 residues. The germline gives CDR1 SGHTA, CDR2 FQGNSA. V was trimmed by 5 bases and J by 1 base, leaving 8 bases between them. The CDR3: CASSLDSNYGYTF. In nucleotides, the CDR3 is TGTGCCAGCAGCCTGGACAGTAACTATGGCTACACCTTC. Full variable domain (missing parts from reference TRBV7-2 and TRBJ1-2): GAGVSQSPSNKVTEKGKDVELRCDPISGHTALYWYRQSLGQGLEFLIYFQGNSAPDKSGLPSDRFSAERTGGSVSTLTIQRTQQEDSAVYLCASSLDSNYGYTFGSGTRLTVV.

The chain is built from TRBV6-1 and TRBJ1-6, with TRBD1 identical over 8 bases. The V segment lost 7 bases and the J segment 3 bases; nucleotides outside the gene matches: 5. This CDR3 is 15 amino acids long. Germline V gene lookup returns CDR1 MNHNS and CDR2 SASEGT. The CDR3, as DNA: TGTGCCAGCACTCAGACAGGGGTCTATAATTCACCCCTCCACTTT. Translation gives CASTQTGVYNSPLHF.

Only a few counts were recorded for this clone. V is TRBV12-5 and J is TRBJ1-1, with D tentatively TRBD1 (6 bases). V was pared by 5 bases and J by 4 bases, with 17 bases between. CDR1 is LGHNT, CDR2 FRNRAP, per germline. This CDR3 has 15 amino acids. CDR3 residues: CASGREGHPGTEAFF. CDR3 DNA: TGTGCTAGTGGTAGAGAGGGACACCCGGGCACTGAAGCTTTCTTT. Complete variable domain (other parts from reference TRBV12-5 and TRBJ1-1): DARVTQTPRHKVTEMGQEVTMRCQPILGHNTVFWYRQTMMQGLELLAYFRNRAPLDDSGMPKDRFSAEMPDATLATLKIQPSEPRDSAVYFCASGREGHPGTEAFFGQGTRLTVV.

V is TRBV4-1 and J is TRBJ1-4, with TRBD1 matching over 9 bases. The V gene end was trimmed by 0 bases and the J gene end by 8 bases; junction bases not matched to a gene: 10. Per the germline V gene, CDR1 is MGHRA and CDR2 is YSYEKL. This CDR3 contains 17 residues. CDR3 residues: CASSQDRGTGLGEKLFF. For the CDR3, the DNA is TGCGCCAGCAGCCAAGATAGGGGGACAGGGCTCGGGGAAAAACTGTTTTTT.

The V gene is TRBV7-8, the J gene TRBJ2-1; D is uncertain. The CDR3 is 14 amino acids. V lost 7 bases and J lost 0, with 10 bases in between. The V gene's germline CDR1 is SGHVS and CDR2 FQNEAQ. The CDR3 reads CASTLEYSYNEQFF. The CDR3 DNA reads TGTGCCAGCACCTTGGAGTACTCCTACAATGAGCAGTTCTTC.

The gene calls are TRBV7-2 and TRBJ2-6, with 7 bases identical to TRBD1. The germline gives CDR1 SGHTA, CDR2 FQGNSA. V shed 5 bases and J 0 bases; nucleotides not matched to a gene: 4. The CDR3 length is 16 residues. CDR3 bases: TGTGCCAGCAGCCGGGACAGTAGCTCTGGGGCCAACGTCCTGACTTTC. Its protein product is CASSRDSSSGANVLTF.